Described below is a single TCR beta chain sequence and its context. Its cognate antigen is unknown. Assay: immunoSEQ multiplex PCR; the TCRdb copy retains only in-frame clones and omits some. The table shows roughly 150,000 clones, with roughly 90% occurring only once. The CDR3 spans 15 residues. The V and J ends lost 5 bases and 3 bases, in that order; junction bases with no gene match: 9. Germline values: CDR1 MNHEY, CDR2 SMNVEV (reference sequence). The data were taken from a study of T cell responses to AZD1222 COVID-19 vaccine. About the research overall: Timing groups of about 4 and about 12 weeks for second doses were pooled. Study findings and constraints: Among AZD1222 vaccinees, only 5 to 7 were seropositive at baseline. Reports say nearly half of spike-specific TCRs go after unmutated variant regions. Donors, mostly white British, included more females; clonal diversity was possibly underestimated.

The sequencing here drew on peripheral blood, taken on day 0 of AZD1222 vaccination. The chain has TRBV27 and TRBJ2-7; 8 nucleotides agree with TRBD1. This clonotype originated in an adult in good health. The CDR3 nucleotides are TGTGCCAGCAGTCCGCCGGGACAGGTTCACTACGAGCAGTACTTC. Its protein product is CASSPPGQVHYEQYF.